The 7 T cell receptor beta chains below all came from one sample that was sequenced in a study of blood T cell repertoires in COVID-19. Profiled with immunoSEQ multiplex PCR; TCRdb holds only in-frame clones, not every one. Here the sample spans a few hundred thousand clones, 82% being singletons. The sample taken for sequencing was PBMCs or T cells enriched from blood (not recorded which). All receptors come from a woman aged 60-70 years who had recovered from COVID-19.

V gene TRBV5-1 combines with J gene TRBJ1-1; D uncertain. Germline V lookup: CDR1 SGHRS, CDR2 YFSETQ. The ends were cut back, 0 bases at V and 4 bases at J, with 7 bases in the middle. This CDR3 is 13 amino acids long. The CDR3, as DNA: TGCGCCAGCAGCTTGGTGGAGGGCACTGAAGCTTTCTTT. It translates to CASSLVEGTEAFF.

This clone is a singleton in its sample. This sequence joins TRBV19 and TRBJ1-2; a possible D gene is TRBD1 (6 bases). Trimming shortened V by 10 bases and J by 5 bases, and 20 bases separated the two germline ends. This CDR3 comprises 14 residues. Germline CDR1 is LNHDA and CDR2 is SQIVND (reference sequence). CDR3 nucleotides: TGTGCCACCAAGCCCTCGGACAGAAAGTATGGCTACACCTTC. Encoded protein: CATKPSDRKYGYTF.

The rearrangement uses TRBV11-3 and TRBJ2-5; D ambiguous. V was shortened by 5 bases and J by 4 bases, with 8 bases between the two germline ends. Germline V lookup: CDR1 SGHNT, CDR2 YENEEA. This CDR3 region has 12 residues. This CDR3 is CASSPNGETQYF. Written as DNA, the CDR3 is TGTGCCAGCAGCCCGAACGGAGAGACCCAGTACTTC. The complete variable domain, with remaining parts taken from reference TRBV11-3 and TRBJ2-5, reads EAGVVQSPRYKIIEKKQPVAFWCNPISGHNTLYWYLQNLGQGPELLIRYENEEAVDDSQLPKDRFSAERLKGVDSTLKIQPAELGDSAVYLCASSPNGETQYFGPGTRLLVL.

The rearrangement joins TRBV4-2 to TRBJ2-1; TRBD2 matches 10 bases. V was clipped by 0 bases and J by 2 bases; unmatched bases: 1. The V gene's germline CDR1 is LGHNA and CDR2 YNFKEQ. The CDR3 loop spans 16 amino acids. The CDR3, as DNA: TGTGCCAGCAGCCAAGAACTAGCGGGAACCTACAATGAGCAGTTCTTC. Amino acid sequence: CASSQELAGTYNEQFF.

The chain is built from TRBV10-3 and TRBJ2-3; D unclear. CDR1 and CDR2 (germline): ENHRY, SYGVKD. The CDR3 is made up of 13 amino acids. Trimming pared 6 bases from V and 2 bases from J, leaving 9 bases between. The CDR3 region is CAISPSHTDTQYF. The CDR3 DNA sequence: TGTGCCATCAGCCCGAGTCACACAGATACGCAGTATTTT.

The rearrangement joins TRBV5-1 to TRBJ2-7, with no clear D. Germline V gives CDR1 SGHRS, CDR2 YFSETQ. The V and J ends lost 0 bases and 1 base respectively, with 8 bases between them. CDR3 length: 14 amino acids. The CDR3 coding sequence is TGCGCCAGCAGCTTGGAGGCAGCGTCCTACGAGCAGTACTTC. Translation: CASSLEAASYEQYF.

The chain recombines TRBV18 with TRBJ2-7, with TRBD2 matching over 9 bases. The V gene end was trimmed by 4 bases and the J gene end by 2 bases; junction bases not matched to a gene: 18. CDR3 length: 19 residues. Germline V gene data show CDR1 as KGHSH and CDR2 as LQKENI. Here the CDR3 reads CASSRTDVGVAGVPYEQYF. DNA of the CDR3: TGTGCCAGCTCACGGACCGATGTAGGGGTAGCGGGAGTTCCCTACGAGCAGTACTTC.